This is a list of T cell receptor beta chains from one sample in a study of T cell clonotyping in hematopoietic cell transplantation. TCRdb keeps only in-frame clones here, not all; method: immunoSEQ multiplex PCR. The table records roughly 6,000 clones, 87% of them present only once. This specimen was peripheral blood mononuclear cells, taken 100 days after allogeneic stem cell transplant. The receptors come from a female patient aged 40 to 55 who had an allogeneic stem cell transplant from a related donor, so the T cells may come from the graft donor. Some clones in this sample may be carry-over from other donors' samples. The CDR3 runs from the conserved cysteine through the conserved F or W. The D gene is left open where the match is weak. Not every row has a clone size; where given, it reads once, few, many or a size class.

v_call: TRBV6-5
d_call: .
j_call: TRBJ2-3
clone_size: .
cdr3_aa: CAIPPRTITDTQYF
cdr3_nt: TGTGCCATTCCTCCCCGGACTATCACAGATACGCAGTATTTT

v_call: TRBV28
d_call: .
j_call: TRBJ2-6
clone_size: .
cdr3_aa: CASSLRFDTSGANVLTF
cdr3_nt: TGTGCCAGCAGTTTACGGTTCGACACCTCTGGGGCCAACGTCCTGACTTTC

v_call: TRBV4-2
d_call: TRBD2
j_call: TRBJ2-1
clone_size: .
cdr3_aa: CASSRQAGVRNEQFF
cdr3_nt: TGTGCCAGCAGCCGCCAAGCGGGAGTTAGGAATGAGCAGTTCTTC

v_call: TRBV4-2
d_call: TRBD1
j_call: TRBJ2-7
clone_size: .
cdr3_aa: CASSTQGARNEQYF
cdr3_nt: TGTGCCAGCAGCACACAGGGGGCCCGGAACGAGCAGTACTTC

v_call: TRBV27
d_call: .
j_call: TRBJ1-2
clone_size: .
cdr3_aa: CASSLSLGVGGYTF
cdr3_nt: TGTGCCAGCAGTTTATCGTTGGGGGTCGGCGGCTACACCTTC

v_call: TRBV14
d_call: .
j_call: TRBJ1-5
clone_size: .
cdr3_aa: CASSPWGGAPQHF
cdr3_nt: TGTGCCAGCAGCCCTTGGGGAGGGGCGCCCCAGCATTTT

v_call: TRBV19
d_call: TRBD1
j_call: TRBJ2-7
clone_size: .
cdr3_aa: CASRSDRGASYEQYF
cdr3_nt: TGTGCCAGTAGGTCGGACAGGGGGGCTTCCTACGAGCAGTACTTC

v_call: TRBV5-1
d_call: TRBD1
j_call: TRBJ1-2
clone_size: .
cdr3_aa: CASSLSGRGQGYTF
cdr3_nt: TGCGCCAGCAGCTTGTCGGGCAGGGGGCAAGGCTACACCTTC

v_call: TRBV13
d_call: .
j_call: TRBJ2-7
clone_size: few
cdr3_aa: CASSLGLPGVVDEQYF
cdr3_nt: TGTGCCAGCAGCTTAGGCCTCCCGGGAGTAGTCGACGAGCAGTACTTC

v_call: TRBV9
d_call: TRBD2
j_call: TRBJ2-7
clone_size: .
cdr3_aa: CASSVGGSSVDEQYF
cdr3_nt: TGTGCCAGCAGCGTAGGCGGGAGCTCTGTTGACGAGCAGTACTTC

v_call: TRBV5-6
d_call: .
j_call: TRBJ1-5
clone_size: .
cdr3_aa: CASSFGPGQPQHF
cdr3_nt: TGTGCCAGCAGCTTTGGGCCGGGACAGCCCCAGCATTTT

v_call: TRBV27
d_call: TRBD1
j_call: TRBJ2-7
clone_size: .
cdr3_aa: CASRGKGTGQTYEQYF
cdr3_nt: TGTGCCAGCAGGGGCAAAGGGACAGGTCAAACCTACGAGCAGTACTTC

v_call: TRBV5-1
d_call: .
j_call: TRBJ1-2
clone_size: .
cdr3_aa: CASSLGSKTNYGYTF
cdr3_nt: TGCGCCAGCAGCTTAGGGTCAAAGACCAACTATGGCTACACCTTC

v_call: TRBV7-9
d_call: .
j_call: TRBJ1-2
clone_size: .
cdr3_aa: CASSLGQAFYGYTF
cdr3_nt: TGTGCCAGCAGCTTAGGACAGGCCTTCTATGGCTACACCTTC

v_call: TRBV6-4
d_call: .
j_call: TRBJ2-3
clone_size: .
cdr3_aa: CASSVTGGTDTQYF
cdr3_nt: TGTGCCAGCAGTGTAACGGGGGGCACAGATACGCAGTATTTT

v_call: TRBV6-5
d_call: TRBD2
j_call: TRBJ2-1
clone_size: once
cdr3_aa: CASRRLAGKQFF
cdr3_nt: TGTGCCAGCAGGCGACTAGCGGGAAAACAGTTCTTC

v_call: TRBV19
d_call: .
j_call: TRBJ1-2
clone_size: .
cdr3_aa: CASSGRVYGYTF
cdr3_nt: TGTGCCAGTAGTGGTAGGGTCTATGGCTACACCTTC

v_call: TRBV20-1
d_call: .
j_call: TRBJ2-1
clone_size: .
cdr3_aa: CSAINNNEQFF
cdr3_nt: TGCAGTGCTATAAACAACAATGAGCAGTTCTTC

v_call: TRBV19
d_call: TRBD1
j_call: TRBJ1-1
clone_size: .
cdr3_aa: CASSIKGTAEAFF
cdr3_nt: TGTGCCAGTAGTATAAAAGGGACAGCTGAAGCTTTCTTT

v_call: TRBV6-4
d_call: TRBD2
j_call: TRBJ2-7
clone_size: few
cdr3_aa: CASSRTSGSEQYF
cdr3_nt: TGTGCCAGCAGCCGGACTAGCGGGAGCGAGCAGTACTTC

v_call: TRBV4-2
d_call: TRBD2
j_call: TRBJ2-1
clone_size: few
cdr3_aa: CASSHPGTSNEQFF
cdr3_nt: TGTGCCAGCAGCCACCCCGGGACTAGCAATGAGCAGTTCTTC

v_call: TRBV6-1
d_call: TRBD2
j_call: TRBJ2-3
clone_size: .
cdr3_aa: CASSGGLDTDTQYF
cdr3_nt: TGTGCCAGCAGTGGTGGACTAGACACAGATACGCAGTATTTT

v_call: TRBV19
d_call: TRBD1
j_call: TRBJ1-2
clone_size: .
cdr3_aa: CASRLNSPGTGSNGGYTF
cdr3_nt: TGTGCCAGTAGATTAAACTCTCCGGGGACAGGGTCGAATGGTGGCTACACCTTC

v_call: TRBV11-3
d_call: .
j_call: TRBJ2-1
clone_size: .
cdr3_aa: CASSLGLSYNEQFF
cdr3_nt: TGTGCCAGCAGCCTCGGACTATCCTACAATGAGCAGTTCTTC

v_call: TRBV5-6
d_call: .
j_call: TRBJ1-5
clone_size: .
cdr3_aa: CASSRKDRHSNQPQHF
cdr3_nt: TGTGCCAGCAGCCGCAAGGACAGACATAGCAATCAGCCCCAGCATTTT

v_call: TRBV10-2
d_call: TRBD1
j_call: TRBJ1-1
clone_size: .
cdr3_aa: CASADTKQGTTEAFF
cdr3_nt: TGCGCCAGCGCTGACACGAAACAGGGGACCACTGAAGCTTTCTTT

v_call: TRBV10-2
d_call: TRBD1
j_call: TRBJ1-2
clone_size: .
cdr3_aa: CASSATQGAYGYTF
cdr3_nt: TGCGCCAGCAGTGCTACGCAGGGGGCCTATGGCTACACCTTC

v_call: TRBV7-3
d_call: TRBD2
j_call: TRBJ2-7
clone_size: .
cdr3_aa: CASSQGTSGSYEQYF
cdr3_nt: TGTGCCAGCAGCCAAGGGACTAGCGGCTCCTACGAGCAGTACTTC

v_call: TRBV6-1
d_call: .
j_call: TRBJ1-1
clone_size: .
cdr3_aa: CASSGTRGTEAFF
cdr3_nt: TGTGCCAGCAGTGGGACCAGGGGCACTGAAGCTTTCTTT

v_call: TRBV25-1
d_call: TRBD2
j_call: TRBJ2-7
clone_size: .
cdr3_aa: CASSAGTGGREQYF
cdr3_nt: TGTGCCAGCAGTGCCGGGACGGGGGGTAGGGAGCAGTACTTC

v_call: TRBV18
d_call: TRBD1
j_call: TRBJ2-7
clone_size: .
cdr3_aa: CASSPPGQGLEEQYF
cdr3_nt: TGTGCCAGCTCACCCCCAGGACAGGGTTTGGAGGAGCAGTACTTC

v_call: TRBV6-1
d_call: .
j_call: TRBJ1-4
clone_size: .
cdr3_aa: CASTPPGVGGEKLFF
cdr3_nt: TGTGCCAGCACCCCTCCTGGAGTGGGGGGTGAAAAACTGTTTTTT

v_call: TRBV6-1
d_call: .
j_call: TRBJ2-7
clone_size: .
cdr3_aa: CASSEVGRGAYEQYF
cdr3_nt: TGTGCCAGCAGTGAAGTAGGAAGGGGCGCCTACGAGCAGTACTTC

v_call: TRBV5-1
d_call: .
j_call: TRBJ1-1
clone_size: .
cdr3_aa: CASSSDLGMNTEAFF
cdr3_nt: TGCGCCAGCAGCTCGGATTTGGGGATGAACACTGAAGCTTTCTTT

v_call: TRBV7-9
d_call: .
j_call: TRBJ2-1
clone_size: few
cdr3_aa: CASTLGFLQFF
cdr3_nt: TGTGCCAGCACCTTGGGGTTTCTACAGTTCTTC

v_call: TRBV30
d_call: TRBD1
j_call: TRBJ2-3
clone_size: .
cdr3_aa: CAWSRGQGSLDTQYF
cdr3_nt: TGTGCCTGGAGTCGGGGACAGGGGTCCCTTGATACGCAGTATTTT

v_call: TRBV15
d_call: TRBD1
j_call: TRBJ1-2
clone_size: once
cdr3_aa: CATSRGTGPISYGYTF
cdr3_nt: TGTGCCACCAGCAGGGGGACAGGGCCTATTTCCTATGGCTACACCTTC